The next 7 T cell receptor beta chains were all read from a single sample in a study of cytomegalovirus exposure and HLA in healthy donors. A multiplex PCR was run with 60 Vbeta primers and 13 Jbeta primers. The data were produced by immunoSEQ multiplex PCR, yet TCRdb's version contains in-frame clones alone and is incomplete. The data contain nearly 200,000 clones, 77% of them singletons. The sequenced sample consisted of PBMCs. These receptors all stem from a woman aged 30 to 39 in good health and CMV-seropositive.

CDR3: CASSLSPRVYNEQFF. CDR3 nucleotides: TGTGCCAGCAGTTTATCCCCCAGGGTGTACAATGAGCAGTTCTTC. The chain carries TRBV27 and TRBJ2-1; TRBD1 is a possible D gene (5 bases). Germline V gene sequence: CDR1 MNHEY, CDR2 SMNVEV (reference sequence). V was shortened by 0 bases and J by 4 bases, with 10 bases between the two germline ends. The CDR3 has 15 amino acids.

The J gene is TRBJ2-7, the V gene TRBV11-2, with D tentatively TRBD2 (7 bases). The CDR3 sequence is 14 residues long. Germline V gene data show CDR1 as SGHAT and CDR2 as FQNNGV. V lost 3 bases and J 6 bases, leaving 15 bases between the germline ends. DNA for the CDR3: TGTGCCAGCAGCTTTGGCGGGGGCCTCTTCGAGCAGTACTTC. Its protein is CASSFGGGLFEQYF. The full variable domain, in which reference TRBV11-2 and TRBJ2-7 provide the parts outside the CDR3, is EAGVAQSPRYKIIEKRQSVAFWCNPISGHATLYWYQQILGQGPKLLIQFQNNGVVDDSQLPKDRFSAERLKGVDSTLKIQPAKLEDSAVYLCASSFGGGLFEQYFGPGTRLTVT.

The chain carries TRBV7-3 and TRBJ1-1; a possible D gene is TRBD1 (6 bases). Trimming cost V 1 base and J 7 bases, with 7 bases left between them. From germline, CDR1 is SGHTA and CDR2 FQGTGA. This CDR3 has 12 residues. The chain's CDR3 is CASSLKQGEAFF. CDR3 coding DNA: TGTGCCAGCAGCTTAAAACAGGGTGAAGCTTTCTTT.

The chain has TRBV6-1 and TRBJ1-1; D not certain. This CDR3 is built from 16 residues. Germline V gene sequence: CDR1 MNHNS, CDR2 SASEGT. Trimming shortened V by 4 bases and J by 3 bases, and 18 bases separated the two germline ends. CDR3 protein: CASSAQRARAYTEAFF. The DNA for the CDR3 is TGTGCCAGCAGTGCACAACGAGCGAGGGCGTACACTGAAGCTTTCTTT.

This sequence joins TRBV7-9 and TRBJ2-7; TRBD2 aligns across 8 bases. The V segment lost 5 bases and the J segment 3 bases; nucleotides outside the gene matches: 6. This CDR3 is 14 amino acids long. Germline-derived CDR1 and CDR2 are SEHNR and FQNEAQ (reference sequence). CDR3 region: CASSASGSSYEQYF. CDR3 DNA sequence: TGTGCCAGCAGCGCTAGCGGGTCAAGCTACGAGCAGTACTTC.

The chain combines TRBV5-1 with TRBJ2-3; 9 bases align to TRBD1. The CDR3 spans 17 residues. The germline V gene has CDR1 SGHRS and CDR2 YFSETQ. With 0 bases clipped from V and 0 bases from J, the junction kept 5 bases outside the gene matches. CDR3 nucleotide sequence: TGCGCCAGCAGCTTGGCCGGGACAGGGTTTAGCACAGATACGCAGTATTTT. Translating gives CASSLAGTGFSTDTQYF.

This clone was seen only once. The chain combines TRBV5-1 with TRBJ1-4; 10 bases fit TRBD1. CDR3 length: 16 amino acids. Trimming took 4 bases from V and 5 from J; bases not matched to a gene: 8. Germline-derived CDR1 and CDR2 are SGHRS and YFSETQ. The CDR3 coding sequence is TGCGCCAGCAGCCCTAGACCGGGACAGGGGAATGAAAAACTGTTTTTT. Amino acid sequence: CASSPRPGQGNEKLFF.